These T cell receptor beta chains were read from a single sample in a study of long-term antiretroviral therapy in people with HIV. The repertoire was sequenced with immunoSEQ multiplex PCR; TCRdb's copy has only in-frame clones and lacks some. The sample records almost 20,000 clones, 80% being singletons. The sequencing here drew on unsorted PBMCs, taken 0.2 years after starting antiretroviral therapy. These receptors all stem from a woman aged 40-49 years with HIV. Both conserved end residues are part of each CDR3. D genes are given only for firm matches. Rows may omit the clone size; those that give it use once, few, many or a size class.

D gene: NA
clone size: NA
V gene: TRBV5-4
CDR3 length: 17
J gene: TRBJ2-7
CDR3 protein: CASSLGGSGRGTYEQYF
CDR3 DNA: TGTGCCAGCAGCTTGGGAGGGTCGGGGCGGGGTACCTACGAGCAGTACTTC

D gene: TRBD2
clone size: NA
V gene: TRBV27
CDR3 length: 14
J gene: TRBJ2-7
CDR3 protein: CASSFRTSSYEQYF
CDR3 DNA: TGTGCCAGCAGTTTTCGGACTAGCAGTTACGAGCAGTACTTC

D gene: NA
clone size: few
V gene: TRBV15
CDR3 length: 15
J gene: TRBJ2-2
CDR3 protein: CATSSKGDNTGELFF
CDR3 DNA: TGTGCCACCAGCAGCAAGGGGGACAACACCGGGGAGCTGTTTTTT

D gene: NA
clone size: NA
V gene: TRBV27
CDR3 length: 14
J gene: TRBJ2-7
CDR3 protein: CASSFLGSSYEQYF
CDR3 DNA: TGTGCCAGCAGCTTCTTAGGTAGCTCCTACGAGCAGTACTTC

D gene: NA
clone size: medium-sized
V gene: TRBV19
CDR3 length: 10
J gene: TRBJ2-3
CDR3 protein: CASHGDTQYF
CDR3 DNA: TGTGCCAGCCACGGAGATACGCAGTATTTT

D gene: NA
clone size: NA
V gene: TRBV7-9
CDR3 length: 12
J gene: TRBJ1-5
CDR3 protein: CASSLNDQPQHF
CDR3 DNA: TGTGCCAGCAGCTTAAACGATCAGCCCCAGCATTTT

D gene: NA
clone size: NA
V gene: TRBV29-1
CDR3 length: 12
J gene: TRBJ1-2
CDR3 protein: CSHRAGDYGYTF
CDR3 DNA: TGCAGCCACCGGGCAGGGGACTATGGCTACACCTTC

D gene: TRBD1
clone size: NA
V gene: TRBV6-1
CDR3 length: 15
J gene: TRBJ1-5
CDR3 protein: CASNATGLSNQPQHF
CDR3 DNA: TGTGCCAGCAACGCGACAGGGTTAAGCAATCAGCCCCAGCATTTT

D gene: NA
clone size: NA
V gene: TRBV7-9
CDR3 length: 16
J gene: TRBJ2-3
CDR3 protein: CASSLEGHTFTDTQYF
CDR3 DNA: TGTGCCAGCAGCTTAGAAGGACACACGTTCACAGATACGCAGTATTTT

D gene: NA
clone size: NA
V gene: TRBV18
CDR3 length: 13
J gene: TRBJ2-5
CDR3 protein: CASSPQGRETQYF
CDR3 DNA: TGTGCCAGCTCACCCCAGGGGAGAGAGACCCAGTACTTC